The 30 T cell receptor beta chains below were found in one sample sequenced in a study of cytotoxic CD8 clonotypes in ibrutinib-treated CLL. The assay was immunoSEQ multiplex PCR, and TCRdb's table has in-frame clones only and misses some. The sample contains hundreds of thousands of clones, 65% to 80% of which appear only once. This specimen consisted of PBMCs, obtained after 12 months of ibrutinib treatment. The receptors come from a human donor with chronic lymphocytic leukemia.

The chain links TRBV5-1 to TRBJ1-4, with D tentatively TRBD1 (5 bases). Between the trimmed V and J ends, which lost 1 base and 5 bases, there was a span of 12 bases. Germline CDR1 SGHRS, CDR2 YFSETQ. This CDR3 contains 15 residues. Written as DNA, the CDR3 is TGCGCCAGCAGCTTGTTGGGGGACCCGAATGAAAAACTGTTTTTT. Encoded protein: CASSLLGDPNEKLFF.

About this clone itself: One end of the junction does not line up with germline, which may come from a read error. The CDR3 loop reads CRSGGGGTDTQYF. CDR3 DNA: TGCCGGTCCGGGGGCGGGGGCACAGATACGCAGTATTTT. This chain uses TRBV27 with TRBJ2-3; D may correspond to TRBD1 or TRBD2 (6 bases each). The CDR3 consists of 13 residues. Per germline, CDR1 MNHEY and CDR2 SMNVEV (reference sequence).

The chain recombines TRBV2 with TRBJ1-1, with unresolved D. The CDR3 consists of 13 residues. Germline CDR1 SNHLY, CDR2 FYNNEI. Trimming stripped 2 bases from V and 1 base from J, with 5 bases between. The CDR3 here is CASSEYWNTEAFF. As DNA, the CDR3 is TGTGCCAGCAGTGAATATTGGAACACTGAAGCTTTCTTT.

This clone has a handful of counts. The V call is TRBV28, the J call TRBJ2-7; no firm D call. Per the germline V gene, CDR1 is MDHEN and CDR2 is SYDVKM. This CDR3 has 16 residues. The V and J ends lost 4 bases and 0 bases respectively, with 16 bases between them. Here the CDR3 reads CASSSHTPSSSYEQYF. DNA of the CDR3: TGTGCCAGCAGTTCTCACACCCCAAGCAGCTCCTACGAGCAGTACTTC.

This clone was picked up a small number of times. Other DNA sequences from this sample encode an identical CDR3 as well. In DNA form, the CDR3 reads TGTGCCTGGAGTGTATCGGGGGACTCACCCCTCCACTTT. This gives the protein CAWSVSGDSPLHF. The chain employs TRBV30 and TRBJ1-6; TRBD1 might be the D (5 bases). The V end lost 0 bases, the J end lost 10 bases, and 10 bases lay between the germline ends. Germline V CDR1 and CDR2: GTSNPN, SVGIG (reference sequence). The CDR3 length is 13 residues.

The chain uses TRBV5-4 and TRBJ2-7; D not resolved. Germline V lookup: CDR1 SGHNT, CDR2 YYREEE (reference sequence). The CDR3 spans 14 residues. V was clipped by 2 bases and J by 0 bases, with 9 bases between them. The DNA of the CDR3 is TGTGCCAGCAGCTTCGGTTCCGCCTCCTACGAGCAGTACTTC. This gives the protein CASSFGSASYEQYF.

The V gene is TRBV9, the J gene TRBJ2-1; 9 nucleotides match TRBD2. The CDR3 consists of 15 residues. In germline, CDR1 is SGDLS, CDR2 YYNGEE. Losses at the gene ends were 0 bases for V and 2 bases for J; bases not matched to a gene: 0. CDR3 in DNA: TGTGCCAGCAGCGTAGCTAGCGGGACCTACAATGAGCAGTTCTTC. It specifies CASSVASGTYNEQFF.

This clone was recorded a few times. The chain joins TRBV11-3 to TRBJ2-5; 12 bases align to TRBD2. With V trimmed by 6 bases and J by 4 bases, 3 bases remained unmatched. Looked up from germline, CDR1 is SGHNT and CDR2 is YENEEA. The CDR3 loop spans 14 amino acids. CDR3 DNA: TGTGCCAGCAGTTCGGGACTAGCGGGAGAGACCCAGTACTTC. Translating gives CASSSGLAGETQYF. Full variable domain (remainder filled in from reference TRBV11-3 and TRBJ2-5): EAGVVQSPRYKIIEKKQPVAFWCNPISGHNTLYWYLQNLGQGPELLIRYENEEAVDDSQLPKDRFSAERLKGVDSTLKIQPAELGDSAVYLCASSSGLAGETQYFGPGTRLLVL.

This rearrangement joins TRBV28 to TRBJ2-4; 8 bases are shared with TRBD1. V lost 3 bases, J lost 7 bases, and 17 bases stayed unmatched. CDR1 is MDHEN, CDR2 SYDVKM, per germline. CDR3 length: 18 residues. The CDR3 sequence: CASSFLQPDGQGWNIQYF. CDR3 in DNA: TGTGCCAGCAGTTTCCTACAACCCGATGGACAGGGATGGAACATTCAGTACTTC.

The CDR3 nucleotides read TGTGCCAGCAGCGCCTGGGGGGAAGCTTTCTTT. Amino acid sequence: CASSAWGEAFF. The rearrangement joins TRBV9 to TRBJ1-1; D possibly corresponds to TRBD1 (5 bases). Trimming removed 3 bases at V and 8 bases at J, with 8 bases between. CDR1 SGDLS and CDR2 YYNGEE come from the germline V gene. The CDR3 has 11 residues.

The CDR3 DNA reads as TGTGCCAGCAGTTACAACAGCTTTAGCAATCAGCCCCAGCATTTT. Protein sequence: CASSYNSFSNQPQHF. This chain joins TRBV6-6 and TRBJ1-5, with D uncertain. V lost 2 bases and J lost 0, with 8 bases in between. Germline lookup yields CDR1 MNHNY and CDR2 SVGAGI (reference sequence). The CDR3 loop spans 15 amino acids.

Here the CDR3 reads CASSQRTGVGDTEAFF. DNA for the CDR3: TGTGCCAGCAGTCAAAGGACAGGGGTCGGGGACACTGAAGCTTTCTTT. The genes are TRBV27 and TRBJ1-1; 9 bases align to TRBD1. The CDR3 extends over 16 amino acids. Germline trimming cut 5 bases from V and 3 bases from J; bases unmatched to any gene: 10. CDR1 MNHEY and CDR2 SMNVEV come from the germline V gene (reference sequence).

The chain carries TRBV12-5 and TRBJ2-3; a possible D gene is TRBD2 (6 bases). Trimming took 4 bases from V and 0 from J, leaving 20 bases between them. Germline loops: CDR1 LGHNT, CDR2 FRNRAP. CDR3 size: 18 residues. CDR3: CASGSPLVEGWSTDTQYF. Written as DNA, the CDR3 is TGTGCTAGTGGTTCCCCTTTAGTGGAGGGGTGGAGCACAGATACGCAGTATTTT.

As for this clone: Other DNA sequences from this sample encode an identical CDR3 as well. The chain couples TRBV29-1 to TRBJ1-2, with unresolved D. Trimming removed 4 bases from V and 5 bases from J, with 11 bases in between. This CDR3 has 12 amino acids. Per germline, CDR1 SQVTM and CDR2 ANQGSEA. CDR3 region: CSVARDGYGYTF. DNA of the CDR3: TGCAGCGTTGCCCGAGACGGGTATGGCTACACCTTC.

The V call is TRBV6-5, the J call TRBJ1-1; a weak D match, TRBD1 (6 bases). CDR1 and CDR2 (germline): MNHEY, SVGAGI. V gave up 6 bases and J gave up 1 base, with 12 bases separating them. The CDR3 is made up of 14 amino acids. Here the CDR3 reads CASRKGGPNTEAFF. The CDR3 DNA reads TGTGCCAGCAGAAAAGGGGGGCCGAACACTGAAGCTTTCTTT.

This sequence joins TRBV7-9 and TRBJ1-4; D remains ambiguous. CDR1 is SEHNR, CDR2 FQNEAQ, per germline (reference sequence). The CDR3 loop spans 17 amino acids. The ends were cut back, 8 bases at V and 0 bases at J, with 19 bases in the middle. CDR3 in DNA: TGTGCCAGCCTCCGTAGTCTTGTGGAAACAACTAATGAAAAACTGTTTTTT. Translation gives CASLRSLVETTNEKLFF.

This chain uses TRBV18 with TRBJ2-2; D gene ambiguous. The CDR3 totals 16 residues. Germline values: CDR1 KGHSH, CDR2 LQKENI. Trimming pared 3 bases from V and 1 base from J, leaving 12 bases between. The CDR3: CASSPVLTGNTGELFF. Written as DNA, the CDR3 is TGTGCCAGCTCACCGGTCCTGACTGGGAACACCGGGGAGCTGTTTTTT.

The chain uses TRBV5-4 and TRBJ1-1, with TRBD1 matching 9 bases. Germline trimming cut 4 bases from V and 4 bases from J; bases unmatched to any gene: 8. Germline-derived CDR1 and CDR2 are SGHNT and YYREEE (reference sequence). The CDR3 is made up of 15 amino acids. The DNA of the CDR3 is TGTGCCAGCAGCAGGACAGGGGCATTTGGCACTGAAGCTTTCTTT. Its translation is CASSRTGAFGTEAFF.

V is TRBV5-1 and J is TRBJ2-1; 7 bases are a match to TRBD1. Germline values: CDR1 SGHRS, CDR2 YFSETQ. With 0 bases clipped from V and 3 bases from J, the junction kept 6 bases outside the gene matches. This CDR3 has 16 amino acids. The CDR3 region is CASSLAGTAYYNEQFF. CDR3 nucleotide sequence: TGCGCCAGCAGCTTGGCCGGGACAGCTTACTACAATGAGCAGTTCTTC.

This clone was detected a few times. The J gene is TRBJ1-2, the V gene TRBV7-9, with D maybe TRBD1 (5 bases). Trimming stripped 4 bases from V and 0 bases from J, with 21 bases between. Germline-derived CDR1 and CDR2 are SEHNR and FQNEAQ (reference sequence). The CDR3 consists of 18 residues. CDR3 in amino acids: CASSSPPRRRGPNYGYTF. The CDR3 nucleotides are TGTGCCAGCAGCTCACCCCCCCGGCGAAGGGGCCCTAACTATGGCTACACCTTC. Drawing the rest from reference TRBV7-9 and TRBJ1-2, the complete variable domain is DTGVSQNPRHKITKRGQNVTFRCDPISEHNRLYWYRQTLGQGPEFLTYFQNEAQLEKSRLLSDRFSAERPKGSFSTLEIQRTEQGDSAMYLCASSSPPRRRGPNYGYTFGSGTRLTVV.

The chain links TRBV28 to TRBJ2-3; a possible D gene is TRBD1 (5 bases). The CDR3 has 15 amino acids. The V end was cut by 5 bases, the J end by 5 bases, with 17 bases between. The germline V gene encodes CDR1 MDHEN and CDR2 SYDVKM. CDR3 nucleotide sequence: TGTGCCAGCAGTACCACGGGTGGGGCTGAAGATACGCAGTATTTT. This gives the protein CASSTTGGAEDTQYF.

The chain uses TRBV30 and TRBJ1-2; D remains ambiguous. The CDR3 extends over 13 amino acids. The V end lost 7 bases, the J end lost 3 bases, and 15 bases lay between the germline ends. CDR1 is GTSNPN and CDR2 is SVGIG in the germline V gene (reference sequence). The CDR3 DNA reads TGTGCCTTTTTTCCTTGGACGGACTATGGCTACACCTTC. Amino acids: CAFFPWTDYGYTF.

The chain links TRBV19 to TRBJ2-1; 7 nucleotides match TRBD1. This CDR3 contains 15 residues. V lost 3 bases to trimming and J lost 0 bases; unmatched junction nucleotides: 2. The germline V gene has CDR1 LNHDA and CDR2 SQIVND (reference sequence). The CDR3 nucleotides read TGTGCCAGTAGTATCCCAGGGGGCTCCTACAATGAGCAGTTCTTC. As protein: CASSIPGGSYNEQFF. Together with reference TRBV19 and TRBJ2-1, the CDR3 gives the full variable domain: DGGITQSPKYLFRKEGQNVTLSCEQNLNHDAMYWYRQDPGQGLRLIYYSQIVNDFQKGDIAEGYSVSREKKESFPLTVTSAQKNPTAFYLCASSIPGGSYNEQFFGPGTRLTVL.

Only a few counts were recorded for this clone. CDR3 region: CAWTKGGSNQPQHF. Here the CDR3 DNA reads TGTGCCTGGACTAAGGGGGGTAGCAATCAGCCCCAGCATTTT. The chain carries TRBV30 and TRBJ1-5, with a possible D match to TRBD1 (6 bases). Trimming took off 4 bases at V and 0 bases at J, with 10 bases between the two ends. The CDR3 contains 14 residues. Germline-derived CDR1 and CDR2 are GTSNPN and SVGIG (reference sequence).

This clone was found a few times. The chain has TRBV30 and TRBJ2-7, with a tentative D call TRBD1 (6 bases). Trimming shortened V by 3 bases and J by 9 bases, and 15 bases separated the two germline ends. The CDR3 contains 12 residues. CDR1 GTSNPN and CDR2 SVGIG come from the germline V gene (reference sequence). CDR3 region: CAWSEQGLGQYF. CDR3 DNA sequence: TGTGCCTGGAGCGAACAGGGTCTGGGGCAGTACTTC.

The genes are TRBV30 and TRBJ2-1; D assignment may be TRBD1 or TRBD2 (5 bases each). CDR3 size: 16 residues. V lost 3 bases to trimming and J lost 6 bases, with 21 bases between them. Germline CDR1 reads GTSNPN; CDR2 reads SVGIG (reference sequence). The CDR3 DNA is TGTGCCTGGAGCCCAGGGACCCTCTTAGTCTCCAATGAGCAGTTCTTC. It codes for CAWSPGTLLVSNEQFF.

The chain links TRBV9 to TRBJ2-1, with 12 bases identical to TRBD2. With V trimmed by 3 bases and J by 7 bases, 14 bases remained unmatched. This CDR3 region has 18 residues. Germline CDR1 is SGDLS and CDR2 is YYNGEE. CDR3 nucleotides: TGTGCCAGCAGCGCGACTAGCGGGGGATGGCTCACGGCAAATGAGCAGTTCTTC. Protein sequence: CASSATSGGWLTANEQFF.

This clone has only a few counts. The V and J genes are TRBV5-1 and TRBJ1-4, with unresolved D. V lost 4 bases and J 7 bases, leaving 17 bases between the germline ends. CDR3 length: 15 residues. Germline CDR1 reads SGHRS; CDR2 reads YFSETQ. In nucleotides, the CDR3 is TGCGCCAGCAGCCCCGGGTCATGGGTCGGTGAAAAACTGTTTTTT. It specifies CASSPGSWVGEKLFF. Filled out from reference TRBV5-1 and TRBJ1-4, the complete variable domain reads KAGVTQTPRYLIKTRGQQVTLSCSPISGHRSVSWYQQTPGQGLQFLFEYFSETQRNKGNFPGRFSGRQFSNSRSEMNVSTLELGDSALYLCASSPGSWVGEKLFFGSGTQLSVL.

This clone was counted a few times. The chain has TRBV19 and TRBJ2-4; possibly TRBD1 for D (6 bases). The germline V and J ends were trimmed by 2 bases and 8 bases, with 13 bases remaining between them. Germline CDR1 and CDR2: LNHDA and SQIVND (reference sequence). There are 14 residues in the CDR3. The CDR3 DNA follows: TGTGCCAGTAGTATATCCACAGGGACATACATTCAGTACTTC. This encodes CASSISTGTYIQYF.

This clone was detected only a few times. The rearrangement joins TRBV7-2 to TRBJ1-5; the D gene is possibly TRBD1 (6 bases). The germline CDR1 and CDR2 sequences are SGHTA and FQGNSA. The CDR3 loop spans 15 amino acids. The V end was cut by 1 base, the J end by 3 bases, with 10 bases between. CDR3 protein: CASSLDPGANQPQHF. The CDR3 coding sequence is TGTGCCAGCAGCTTAGATCCGGGGGCCAATCAGCCCCAGCATTTT.